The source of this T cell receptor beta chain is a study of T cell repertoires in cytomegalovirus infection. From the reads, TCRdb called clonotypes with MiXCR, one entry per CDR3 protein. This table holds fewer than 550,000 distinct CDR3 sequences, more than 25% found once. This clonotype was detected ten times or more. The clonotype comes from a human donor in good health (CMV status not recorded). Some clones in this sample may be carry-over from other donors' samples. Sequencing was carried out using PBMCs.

CDR3 in amino acids: CASSLQTNTGELFF. The CDR3 coding sequence is TGTGCCAGCAGCTTACAGACTAACACCGGGGAGCTGTTTTTT. V and J are TRBV7-2 and TRBJ2-2; no firm D call. V gave up 2 bases and J gave up 2 bases, with 6 bases separating them. This CDR3 has 14 amino acids. The V gene's germline CDR1 is SGHTA and CDR2 FQGNSA.